The source of this TCR beta chain is a study of cytomegalovirus exposure and HLA in healthy donors. Study results and caveats: According to an earlier analysis, most TCR beta V segments yielded productive rearrangements about 87% or about 30% of the time. Later analysis showed most CMV-associated TCR beta chains appearing HLA-restricted. By HLA locus, TCR association rates varied in a later analysis, with DRB1 showing the most and HLA-C the fewest.

Points on this clone: Its matching antigen is unknown.

Both 60 Vbeta primers and 13 Jbeta primers went into the PCR. Only in-frame clones appear in the TCRdb table, and some are missing; sequencing was by immunoSEQ multiplex PCR. This listing includes approximately 120,000 clones. The CDR3 covers 13 residues. In germline, CDR1 is MNHNY, CDR2 SVGAGI (reference sequence). V was trimmed by 8 bases and J by 4 bases, leaving 14 bases between them. The sequencing input was PBMCs. The chain carries TRBV6-6 and TRBJ1-2, with a weak D call TRBD1 (6 bases). The receptor's source is a middle-aged man in good health and CMV-seronegative. CDR3 amino acids: CASEGGGGYGYTF. The CDR3, as DNA: TGTGCCAGCGAAGGGGGAGGGGGCTATGGCTACACCTTC.